This is a list of T cell receptor beta chains from one sample in a study of blood T cell repertoires in COVID-19. Measured with immunoSEQ multiplex PCR; TCRdb has only the in-frame clones, and not every one. The sample yields about 100,000 clones, about 80% seen once. Specimen: peripheral blood. The receptors stem from a man in his 70s with active or convalescent COVID-19. CDR3s include the opening cysteine and the closing phenylalanine or tryptophan. A D gene is named only where the DNA matches it firmly. Some rows have no size entry. The others give once, few or many, or a class for an expanded clone.

>-|TRBJ2-1|TRBV24-1|TRBD1
TGTGCCACCAGTGATTCAAAGGGACAGGGGAGGAGGGAGCAGTTCTTC
CATSDSKGQGRREQFF
>-|TRBJ2-3|TRBV6-5|-
TGTGCCAGCAGCCGACAGGGACTCACAGATACGCAGTATTTT
CASSRQGLTDTQYF
>-|TRBJ2-1|TRBV5-1|TRBD2
TGCGCCAGCAGCTTGATGGCTAGCGGTTCCTACAATGAGCAGTTCTTC
CASSLMASGSYNEQFF
>-|TRBJ1-5|TRBV12-3/TRBV12-4|-
TGTGCCAGCAGTTCAGACAGTCAGCCCCAGCATTTT
CASSSDSQPQHF
>-|TRBJ1-3|TRBV3-1/TRBV3-2|-
TGTGCCAGCAGCCAACACACCTCTGGAAACACCATATATTTT
CASSQHTSGNTIYF
>-|TRBJ2-3|TRBV9|TRBD2
TGTGCCAGCAGCGTAGCTAGCGGGGGGGCGGGGGATACGCAGTATTTT
CASSVASGGAGDTQYF
>-|TRBJ2-7|TRBV27|-
TGTGCCAGCAGTCAAGGACTCCCCGGGGAGCAGTACTTC
CASSQGLPGEQYF
>-|TRBJ1-1|TRBV19|TRBD1
TGTGCCAGTAGTACCCAGGGGGCGCTCGGGGGAGCTTTCTTT
CASSTQGALGGAFF
>-|TRBJ1-6|TRBV7-6|-
TGTGCCAGCAGCCCACAGGCAACTGGGAATTCACCCCTCCACTTT
CASSPQATGNSPLHF
>-|TRBJ2-2|TRBV5-6|TRBD1
TGTGCCAGCAGCCTGCAGGGGGCGAACACCGGGGAGCTGTTTTTT
CASSLQGANTGELFF
>-|TRBJ2-7|TRBV5-1|TRBD1
TGCGCCAGCAGCCGGACAGGGAACGAGCAGTACTTC
CASSRTGNEQYF
>-|TRBJ2-2|TRBV5-4|-
TGTGCCAGCAGCTTGGATGGGACAACTACCGGGGAGCTGTTTTTT
CASSLDGTTTGELFF
>-|TRBJ2-1|TRBV6-6|-
TGTGCCAGCAGTCCATACAATGAGCAGTTCTTC
CASSPYNEQFF
>-|TRBJ1-5|TRBV28|TRBD1
TGTGCCAGCAGCCAAGACAGGGCGGACAATCAGCCCCAGCATTTT
CASSQDRADNQPQHF
>-|TRBJ1-4|TRBV3-1/TRBV3-2|TRBD1
TGTGCCAGCAGCCGCCGACAGGGGGTTTACGAAAAACTGTTTTTT
CASSRRQGVYEKLFF
>-|TRBJ2-7|TRBV5-4|-
TGTGCCAGCAGCTTGGGTGGGGGACAATTCATATCCTACGAGCAGTACTTC
CASSLGGGQFISYEQYF
>-|TRBJ2-3|TRBV4-2|TRBD2
TGTGCCAGCAGCCAAGTATCTAGCGGGGCCTTCGATACGCAGTATTTT
CASSQVSSGAFDTQYF
>-|TRBJ2-1|TRBV11-2|TRBD2
TGTGCCAGCAGCTTACTCCCATCTAGCGGGAGCCTCCATGAGCAGTTCTTC
CASSLLPSSGSLHEQFF
>few|TRBJ2-1|TRBV4-1|-
TGCGCCAGCAGCCCCACCGGGTCCCGAGCGGGTGAGCAGTTCTTC
CASSPTGSRAGEQFF
>few|TRBJ1-1|TRBV6-2/TRBV6-3|TRBD1
TGTGCCAGCAGTCACACTCCCGTTCGAACAGGGGGCCTAGCTGAAGCTTTCTTT
CASSHTPVRTGGLAEAFF
>-|TRBJ2-2|TRBV5-4|-
TGTGCCAGCAGCTTTGGGGGGGCGGACGCGAACACCGGGGAGCTGTTTTTT
CASSFGGADANTGELFF
>once|TRBJ2-3|TRBV10-3|TRBD2
TGTGCCATCAGTCCGGGACTAGCGGGCAACACAGATACGCAGTATTTT
CAISPGLAGNTDTQYF
>-|TRBJ1-2|TRBV6-2/TRBV6-3|-
TGTGCCAGCAGTTCCCCCCGGCAGGGCTACGGCTACACCTTC
CASSSPRQGYGYTF
>-|TRBJ2-7|TRBV3-1/TRBV3-2|-
TGTGCCAGCAGCCGGGGGGACTTCGGCAGAGAGCAGTACTTC
CASSRGDFGREQYF
>once|TRBJ2-1|TRBV24-1|-
TGTGCCACCAGTGATTTTAGCGGTAGCTCCTACAATGAGCAGTTCTTC
CATSDFSGSSYNEQFF
>-|TRBJ2-5|TRBV3-1/TRBV3-2|-
TGTGCCAGCAGCCGGGAGCCTCATTACCAAGAGACCCAGTACTTC
CASSREPHYQETQYF
>-|TRBJ2-1|TRBV27|TRBD2
TGTGCCAGCAGTTTTACTAGCGGGGGGGCTAAGGACAATGAGCAGTTCTTC
CASSFTSGGAKDNEQFF
>-|TRBJ2-6|TRBV28|-
TGTGCCAGCCGACAGAGCTACTCTGGGGCCAACGTCCTGACTTTC
CASRQSYSGANVLTF
>-|TRBJ2-3|TRBV7-3|-
TGTGCCAGCAGCTCACTAGGTAGCACAGATACGCAGTATTTT
CASSSLGSTDTQYF
>few|TRBJ2-3|TRBV5-4|-
TGTGCCAGCAGCTCCCCGGAGCACACAGATACGCAGTATTTT
CASSSPEHTDTQYF
>-|TRBJ2-1|TRBV3-1/TRBV3-2|TRBD2
TGTGCCAGCAGCCAAGATCTAGCGGGAGGGCCTAGGGATGAGCAGTTCTTC
CASSQDLAGGPRDEQFF
>-|TRBJ1-1|TRBV6-6|-
TGTGCCAGCAGTTACGGTGGGGAGTACACTGAAGCTTTCTTT
CASSYGGEYTEAFF
>-|TRBJ1-6|TRBV28|-
TGCGCCAGCAGTTTCTCTGGCACCTATAATTCACCCCTCCACTTT
CASSFSGTYNSPLHF